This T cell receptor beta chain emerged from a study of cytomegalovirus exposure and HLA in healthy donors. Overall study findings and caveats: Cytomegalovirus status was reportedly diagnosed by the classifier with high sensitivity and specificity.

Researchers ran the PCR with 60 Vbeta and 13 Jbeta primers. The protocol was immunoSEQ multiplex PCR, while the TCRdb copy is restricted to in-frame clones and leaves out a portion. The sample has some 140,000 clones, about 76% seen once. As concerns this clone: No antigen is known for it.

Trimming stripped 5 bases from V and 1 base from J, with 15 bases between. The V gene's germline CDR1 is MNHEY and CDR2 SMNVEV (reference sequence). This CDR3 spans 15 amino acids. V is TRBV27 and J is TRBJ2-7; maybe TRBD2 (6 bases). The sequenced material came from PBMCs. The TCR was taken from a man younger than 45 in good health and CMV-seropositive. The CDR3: CASSPGLQRSYEQYF. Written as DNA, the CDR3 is TGTGCCAGCAGTCCGGGACTGCAAAGGTCCTACGAGCAGTACTTC.